These 19 T cell receptor beta chains share one sample of origin, sequenced in a study of vaccination effects on CD4 cells after COVID-19. Generated by immunoSEQ multiplex PCR, the TCRdb table keeps only in-frame clones and is missing some. Of approximately 28,000 clones in the sample, about four fifths were seen once. No antigen is known for these receptors. Ahead of sequencing, the ViraFEST assay grew antigen-specific CD4+ T cells using viral peptide pools. Having been cultured for less than 12 days, the cells underwent CD4+ T cell isolation. PCR showed that the person got SARS-CoV-2 infection at some point between March and December 2020. The sample consisted of CD4+ T cells from PBMCs cultured with HCoV-NL63 spike peptides, taken before COVID-19 vaccination. The receptors were sampled from a human donor who had a prior SARS-CoV-2 infection.

The rearrangement links TRBV10-1 to TRBJ2-1, with 10 bases identical to TRBD2. The CDR3 length is 14 residues. Looked up from germline, CDR1 is WNHNN and CDR2 is SYGVQD (reference sequence). Trimming removed 6 bases from V and 9 bases from J; junction bases left unmatched: 8. The CDR3, as DNA: TGCGCCAGCAGATCCGGGACTAGCGTTTGTGAGCAGTTCTTC. Protein product: CASRSGTSVCEQFF.

The rearrangement links TRBV5-6 to TRBJ2-7, with TRBD2 as a possible D gene (6 bases). CDR1 and CDR2 from the germline V gene are SGHDT and YYEEEE. This CDR3 is 14 amino acids long. V was clipped by 0 bases and J by 4 bases, with 11 bases between them. CDR3 DNA sequence: TGTGCCAGCAGCTTGGGGGACTCTGGTTACGAGCAGTACTTC. As protein: CASSLGDSGYEQYF.

CDR3 region: CASSGGTGGIDIQYF. DNA of the CDR3: TGTGCCAGCAGCGGGGGGACAGGGGGCATAGACATTCAGTACTTC. The rearrangement joins TRBV9 to TRBJ2-4, with 12 bases that match TRBD1. The CDR3 is 15 residues long. Trimming at V came to 3 bases and at J to 8 bases, leaving 6 bases not matched to a gene. Germline CDR1 SGDLS, CDR2 YYNGEE. Supplemented by reference TRBV9 and TRBJ2-4, the full variable domain reads DSGVTQTPKHLITATGQRVTLRCSPRSGDLSVYWYQQSLDQGLQFLIQYYNGEERAKGNILERFSAQQFPDLHSELNLSSLELGDSALYFCASSGGTGGIDIQYFGAGTRLSVL.

The chain recombines TRBV24-1 with TRBJ1-4, with 8 nucleotides matching TRBD1. Germline lookup yields CDR1 KGHDR and CDR2 SFDVKD. J lost 0 bases, V lost 0 bases, and 5 bases had no gene match. CDR3 length: 18 residues. The DNA for the CDR3 is TGTGCCACCAGTGATTTGGTAATGGACAGGGCAACTAATGAAAAACTGTTTTTT. Translating it yields CATSDLVMDRATNEKLFF.

The chain has TRBV11-3 and TRBJ1-2; a possible D gene is TRBD1 (6 bases). The germline CDR1 and CDR2 sequences are SGHNT and YENEEA. The CDR3 sequence is 15 residues long. Trimming shortened V by 6 bases and J by 5 bases, and 19 bases separated the two germline ends. Here the CDR3 DNA reads TGTGCCAGCAGACTGGGACATCGACTGGGTTATGGCTACACCTTC. As protein: CASRLGHRLGYGYTF.

The chain employs TRBV11-2 and TRBJ2-1; D is possibly TRBD1 (6 bases). V lost 4 bases to trimming and J lost 3 bases, with 13 bases between them. Germline V gives CDR1 SGHAT, CDR2 FQNNGV. This CDR3 is 15 amino acids long. The CDR3 nucleotides are TGTGCCAGCAGCTCACTCCGGGACATCTACAATGAGCAGTTCTTC. It specifies CASSSLRDIYNEQFF.

The chain joins TRBV15 to TRBJ2-1, with 10 bases identical to TRBD2. The CDR3 totals 16 residues. V shed 1 base and J 7 bases; nucleotides not matched to a gene: 7. CDR1 and CDR2 (germline): LNHNV, YYDKDF (reference sequence). In DNA form, the CDR3 reads TGTGCCACCAGCAGAGGCAGCGGGGGGGCGGGGAATGAGCAGTTCTTC. This encodes CATSRGSGGAGNEQFF.

The chain combines TRBV28 with TRBJ2-5; maybe TRBD2 (7 bases). The CDR3 covers 15 residues. Trimming pared 6 bases from V and 1 base from J, leaving 15 bases between. The germline V gene has CDR1 MDHEN and CDR2 SYDVKM. The chain's CDR3 is CASSPGGAIQETQYF. For the CDR3, the DNA is TGTGCCAGCAGCCCTGGGGGGGCGATCCAAGAGACCCAGTACTTC.

The chain has TRBV5-1 and TRBJ2-5; weak D call: TRBD2 (6 bases). CDR3 length: 17 amino acids. The V gene lost 2 bases and the J gene lost 1 base, with 18 bases spanning the gap. Germline assignment: CDR1 SGHRS and CDR2 YFSETQ. The chain's CDR3 is CASSFNPLQTSQETQYF. In DNA form, the CDR3 reads TGCGCCAGCAGCTTCAACCCCCTCCAGACTAGCCAAGAGACCCAGTACTTC.

The chain is built from TRBV4-3 and TRBJ1-2; D may be TRBD1 (6 bases). The germline V gene encodes CDR1 LGHNA and CDR2 YSLEER. The V end was cut by 2 bases, the J end by 3 bases, with 13 bases between. The CDR3 covers 15 residues. CDR3 sequence reads: CASSQRQGLDYGYTF. In DNA form, the CDR3 reads TGCGCCAGCAGCCAAAGGCAGGGGCTGGACTATGGCTACACCTTC.

J is TRBJ2-5 and V is TRBV7-2, with 7 bases matching TRBD2. Germline-derived CDR1 and CDR2 are SGHTA and FQGNSA. The CDR3 is made up of 15 amino acids. Losses at the gene ends were 2 bases for V and 2 bases for J; bases not matched to a gene: 5. CDR3 in amino acids: CASSLRWGLQETQYF. In DNA form, the CDR3 reads TGTGCCAGCAGCTTAAGATGGGGACTACAAGAGACCCAGTACTTC.

DNA of the CDR3: TGTGCCAGCAGCGTAGGGATGGATTCACCCCTCCACTTT. The encoded protein is CASSVGMDSPLHF. The V and J genes are TRBV9 and TRBJ1-6; unclear D gene. The CDR3 contains 13 residues. Trimming removed 0 bases at V and 8 bases at J, with 6 bases between. Germline CDR1 is SGDLS and CDR2 is YYNGEE.

V and J are TRBV28 and TRBJ2-3; D remains unclear. There are 14 residues in the CDR3. Between the trimmed V and J ends, which lost 2 bases and 0 bases, there was a span of 6 bases. In germline, CDR1 is MDHEN, CDR2 SYDVKM. The CDR3 DNA is TGTGCCAGCAGTTTACAGCAAAGCACAGATACGCAGTATTTT. It translates to CASSLQQSTDTQYF.

V and J are TRBV19 and TRBJ1-3; a possible D gene is TRBD1 (6 bases). Germline V gene sequence: CDR1 LNHDA, CDR2 SQIVND (reference sequence). Between the trimmed V and J ends, which lost 5 bases and 2 bases, there was a span of 10 bases. The CDR3 extends over 14 amino acids. The chain's CDR3 is CASSQTGPGNTIYF. The DNA of the CDR3 is TGTGCCAGTAGTCAGACAGGACCTGGAAACACCATATATTTT. The entire variable domain, with the rest obtained from reference TRBV19 and TRBJ1-3, is as follows: DGGITQSPKYLFRKEGQNVTLSCEQNLNHDAMYWYRQDPGQGLRLIYYSQIVNDFQKGDIAEGYSVSREKKESFPLTVTSAQKNPTAFYLCASSQTGPGNTIYFGEGSWLTVV.

This clone was counted between two and nine times. This sequence joins TRBV7-9 and TRBJ1-6; no firm D call. The CDR3 extends over 14 amino acids. Trimming took off 1 base at V and 7 bases at J, with 8 bases between the two ends. The germline gives CDR1 SEHNR, CDR2 FQNEAQ (reference sequence). The DNA for the CDR3 is TGTGCCAGCAGCTTAGAGTGGGGAAATTCACCCCTCCACTTT. This sequence encodes CASSLEWGNSPLHF.

V and J are TRBV6-5 and TRBJ2-7; 8 bases line up with TRBD1. The germline CDR1 and CDR2 sequences are MNHEY and SVGAGI. CDR3 length: 15 residues. J was trimmed by 0 bases and V by 5 bases; bases with no gene match: 6. CDR3 amino acids: CASSPRQGSSYEQYF. Here the CDR3 DNA reads TGTGCCAGCAGTCCCAGACAGGGGAGCTCCTACGAGCAGTACTTC.

The chain employs TRBV29-1 and TRBJ1-1; D is ambiguous. CDR1 is SQVTM, CDR2 ANQGSEA, per germline. The CDR3 totals 14 residues. V lost 5 bases and J lost 3, with 16 bases in between. CDR3 residues: CSVLVSRGDTEAFF. The CDR3 DNA reads TGCAGCGTTCTGGTCAGCCGGGGTGACACTGAAGCTTTCTTT.

V is TRBV2 and J is TRBJ1-3; 7 bases map to TRBD1. The V gene's germline CDR1 is SNHLY and CDR2 FYNNEI. With V trimmed by 5 bases and J by 4 bases, 5 bases remained unmatched. CDR3 length: 14 amino acids. Here the CDR3 DNA reads TGTGCCAGCAGTTTACAGGGGCCGGGAAACACCATATATTTT. Its translation: CASSLQGPGNTIYF.

V usage is TRBV7-3 and J usage is TRBJ2-2; D is unresolved. The CDR3 loop spans 15 amino acids. V was shortened by 5 bases and J by 6 bases, with 16 bases between the two germline ends. Germline CDR1 reads SGHTA; CDR2 reads FQGTGA. CDR3 region: CASSTAAVGAGELFF. The CDR3 region has the DNA TGTGCCAGCAGCACGGCCGCGGTGGGCGCCGGGGAGCTGTTTTTT.